This T cell receptor beta chain is from a study of blood T cell repertoires in COVID-19. Study context: T cells, B-cell-depleted T cells, or PBMCs provided the cDNA or gDNA that served as material.

Trimming cost V 3 bases and J 6 bases, with 15 bases left between them. Germline CDR1 and CDR2: SGHDT and YYEEEE. The CDR3 is 14 amino acids. Enrolled during active infection, Seattle patients were then followed longitudinally. The data were produced by immunoSEQ multiplex PCR, yet TCRdb's version contains in-frame clones alone and is incomplete. This sample carries about 350,000 clones, around nine tenths of them seen once, and the ten largest clones take less than 5%. The V call is TRBV5-6, the J call TRBJ2-5, with D tentatively TRBD1 (6 bases). The TCR originated in a woman in her sixties with COVID-19, enrolled during active disease. Sequenced sample: peripheral blood. In DNA form, the CDR3 reads TGTGCCAGCAGCTCTCAGGGGCCCCACAAGACCCAGTACTTC. Amino acids: CASSSQGPHKTQYF.